This T cell receptor (beta chain) was documented in a study of human T cells and chemical hapten exposure. Overall study: Patients, largely female, had alopecia areata, totalis or universalis.

Documented time point: patch test 3, about 24 weeks after DPC sensitization. The treatment denotes: therapeutic diphenylcyclopropenone sensitization with weekly scalp DPC. Phlebotomy was performed prior to application of every patch test. Researchers extracted total RNA from unfractionated whole blood. Trimming shortened V by 3 bases and J by 1 base, and 15 bases separated the two germline ends. Germline V gene sequence: CDR1 ENHRY, CDR2 SYGVKD. CDR3 size: 16 residues. MiXCR, applied by TCRdb to the RACE reads, yields one record per CDR3 protein. The sample has 50,000 or so distinct CDR3 sequences, 9.9% seen once.

The chain links TRBV10-3 to TRBJ2-5, with D unclear. The specimen comprised whole blood, sampled in connection with sensitization to the hapten diphenylcyclopropenone (DPC). The receptor was derived from a woman aged 40 to 49 with alopecia areata. Some clones in this sample may be carry-over from other donors' samples. The DNA of the CDR3 is TGTGCCATCAGTGAATCGCCTCCCCCTAGCCAAGAGACCCAGTACTTC. Protein: CAISESPPPSQETQYF.